The clone carrying this T cell receptor beta chain was picked up a small number of times. The antigen remains undetermined. There are 16 residues in the CDR3. V was shortened by 1 base and J by 7 bases, with 14 bases between the two germline ends. Per the germline V gene, CDR1 is MNHNS and CDR2 is SASEGT. In TCRdb, the reads were re-called with MiXCR into one record per CDR3 protein. The sample has fewer than 900,000 distinct CDR3 sequences; around 29% are singletons. These data belong to a study of T cell repertoires in cytomegalovirus infection. Whole-study context: Public TCR beta signatures indicated both CMV infection and matching HLA type.

General study findings and limits: The ex vivo response was dominated by HLA-C-restricted CMV-specific TCR beta clonotypes. Summed frequency of public TCR beta families distinguished CMV carriers with the relevant HLA.

This sequence was found in a human donor in good health (CMV status not recorded). Some clones in this sample may be carry-over from other donors' samples. V gene TRBV6-1 combines with J gene TRBJ1-6, with a tentative D call TRBD1 (5 bases). This specimen was cultured CD8+ T cells from PBMCs, taken from culture after CMV antigen stimulation. The CDR3 protein is CASSEEEGRINSPLHF. CDR3 nucleotide sequence: TGTGCCAGCAGTGAAGAGGAGGGACGGATCAATTCACCCCTCCACTTT.